This entry lists 14 T cell receptor beta chains sequenced from one sample in a study of ipilimumab plus nivolumab after autologous stem cell transplantation. Data came from immunoSEQ multiplex PCR; TCRdb stores just in-frame clones and leaves some out. Here the sample spans about 13,000 clones, around 73% being singletons. Sequencing used PBMCs, obtained in a trial of ipilimumab plus nivolumab as post-transplant consolidation. The receptors were sampled from a male donor with diffuse large B-cell lymphoma.

This clone was recorded only once. V usage is TRBV7-9 and J usage is TRBJ1-1; D uncertain. V lost 5 bases, J lost 6 bases, and 16 bases lay in between. This CDR3 is built from 14 residues. Germline assignment: CDR1 SEHNR and CDR2 FQNEAQ (reference sequence). DNA of the CDR3: TGTGCCAGCAGCGCCCCGGTTTTTGTAGCTGAAGCTTTCTTT. Translated: CASSAPVFVAEAFF. The entire variable domain, with the rest obtained from reference TRBV7-9 and TRBJ1-1, is as follows: DTGVSQNPRHKITKRGQNVTFRCDPISEHNRLYWYRQTLGQGPEFLTYFQNEAQLEKSRLLSDRFSAERPKGSFSTLEIQRTEQGDSAMYLCASSAPVFVAEAFFGQGTRLTVV.

Here the CDR3 DNA reads TGCGCCAGCAGCTCGTTCCCCGGAGATACGCAGTATTTT. Translated, it gives CASSSFPGDTQYF. The V gene is TRBV5-1, the J gene TRBJ2-3; no clear D gene. The CDR3 consists of 13 residues. Between the trimmed V and J ends, which lost 3 bases and 5 bases, there was a span of 10 bases. Germline values: CDR1 SGHRS, CDR2 YFSETQ.

V is TRBV4-3 and J is TRBJ1-2; perhaps TRBD1 as D (6 bases). The CDR3 loop spans 18 amino acids. Deletions cut 0 bases from V and 0 bases from J, with 17 bases between. From germline, CDR1 is LGHNA and CDR2 YSLEER. The CDR3 sequence is CASSQDLQTGGPNYGYTF. CDR3 DNA: TGCGCCAGCAGCCAAGATCTGCAGACAGGAGGCCCTAACTATGGCTACACCTTC.

This chain joins TRBV6-5 and TRBJ2-7, with 8 bases that match TRBD1. Germline assignment: CDR1 MNHEY and CDR2 SVGAGI. This CDR3 has 13 residues. J lost 6 bases, V lost 6 bases, and 7 bases had no gene match. In nucleotides, the CDR3 is TGTGCCAGCAGCAAATCAGGGGGCGCCGAGCAGTACTTC. Its translation: CASSKSGGAEQYF.

V gene TRBV4-1 combines with J gene TRBJ2-5, with 11 bases aligning to TRBD2. The V segment lost 5 bases and the J segment 5 bases; nucleotides outside the gene matches: 4. Germline V gene lookup returns CDR1 MGHRA and CDR2 YSYEKL. CDR3 length: 14 amino acids. The CDR3 DNA sequence: TGCGCCAGCAGCGAACTAGCGGGAGTGGAGACCCAGTACTTC. It is translated as CASSELAGVETQYF.

The chain carries TRBV4-2 and TRBJ1-1; no definite D call. The CDR3 runs to 15 residues. CDR1 is LGHNA and CDR2 is YNFKEQ in the germline V gene. The V end lost 4 bases, the J end lost 3 bases, and 15 bases lay between the germline ends. The CDR3 DNA is TGTGCCAGCAGCCCAAAGTGGGGAAGCGACACTGAAGCTTTCTTT. Translating it yields CASSPKWGSDTEAFF.

This chain links TRBV6-6 with TRBJ1-1; D is unclear. The CDR3 length is 13 residues. The ends were cut back, 0 bases at V and 4 bases at J, with 6 bases in the middle. The germline CDR1 and CDR2 sequences are MNHNY and SVGAGI (reference sequence). CDR3 DNA sequence: TGTGCCAGCAGTTACTCGGCCAGCACTGAAGCTTTCTTT. Translating it yields CASSYSASTEAFF.

This clone was detected only a few times. This CDR3 is also generated by other DNA sequences in the sample. The CDR3 DNA reads TGTGCCAGCAGTGAAGGCGGCACAGATACGCAGTATTTT. Translating gives CASSEGGTDTQYF. V usage is TRBV25-1 and J usage is TRBJ2-3; D is unresolved. The germline V gene has CDR1 MGHDK and CDR2 SYGVNS. Trimming left V 2 bases short and J 1 base short, with 4 bases between. The CDR3 contains 13 residues.

Points on this clone: In the same sample, other DNA sequences code for this CDR3. The chain links TRBV7-2 to TRBJ1-1; D call uncertain. Germline V gene sequence: CDR1 SGHTA, CDR2 FQGNSA. CDR3 size: 14 residues. V was trimmed by 1 base and J by 1 base, leaving 7 bases between them. The CDR3 nucleotides read TGTGCCAGCAGCTTAGGTCCGGGGAACACTGAAGCTTTCTTT. It is translated as CASSLGPGNTEAFF.

This chain links TRBV7-3 with TRBJ2-2, with TRBD2 matching over 10 bases. The CDR3 runs to 16 residues. The trim removed 4 bases at V and 4 bases at J, leaving 6 bases unmatched. Germline-derived CDR1 and CDR2 are SGHTA and FQGTGA. In DNA, the CDR3 is TGTGCCAGCAGCTCCCAACGACTAGCGGGCACCGGGGAGCTGTTTTTT. The encoded protein is CASSSQRLAGTGELFF.

The chain carries TRBV29-1 and TRBJ2-7; possibly TRBD2 for D (5 bases). The V gene's germline CDR1 is SQVTM and CDR2 ANQGSEA. V lost 4 bases and J lost 2, with 12 bases in between. CDR3 length equals 13 residues. The DNA for the CDR3 is TGCAGCGTTGCTTGGGTGACTACCTACGAGCAGTACTTC. It specifies CSVAWVTTYEQYF.

This clone was recorded only once. This chain links TRBV5-1 with TRBJ2-7, with D maybe TRBD1 (7 bases). V lost 0 bases and J lost 5, with 18 bases in between. CDR1 is SGHRS, CDR2 YFSETQ, per germline. The CDR3 contains 16 residues. CDR3 in amino acids: CASSLEGAGPLNEQYF. In DNA form, the CDR3 reads TGCGCCAGCAGCTTGGAGGGGGCGGGACCTTTGAACGAGCAGTACTTC.

The chain is built from TRBV12-5 and TRBJ2-5; 9 bases are shared with TRBD1. V dropped 5 bases and J dropped 4; count of bases not matched to a gene: 8. The V gene's germline CDR1 is LGHNT and CDR2 FRNRAP. This CDR3 spans 15 amino acids. The CDR3 nucleotides are TGTGCTAGTGGTGGCTTACAGGGGGCGGGAGAGACCCAGTACTTC. Its translation: CASGGLQGAGETQYF.

The rearrangement links TRBV5-1 to TRBJ2-7, with a tentative D call TRBD1 (5 bases). The germline CDR1 and CDR2 sequences are SGHRS and YFSETQ. This CDR3 has 15 amino acids. Trimming stripped 1 base from V and 0 bases from J, with 11 bases between. The CDR3 nucleotides are TGCGCCAGCAGCTTGCAGGCAGGGAACTCCTACGAGCAGTACTTC. As protein: CASSLQAGNSYEQYF.